This T cell receptor (beta chain) is from a study of vaccination and CD4 T cells after COVID-19. Study in general: Nasal swab PCR showed SARS-CoV-2 in convalescent patients, several with mild and one with severe disease. Cellular stimulation was performed using overlapping spike peptides derived from SARS-CoV-2, HCoV-NL63, HCoV-OC43 and HCoV-229E.

Cultured CD4+ T-cell DNA underwent Oncomine TCR Beta short-read sequencing. TCRdb used MiXCR to reprocess the PCR reads, holding one entry per CDR3 protein. Among under 10,000 distinct CDR3 sequences listed, around 21% were seen once. Treatment in this sample: approximately 9-day PBMC culture with coronavirus spike peptide pools or control peptides (ViraFEST assay). ViraFEST stimulated the growth of antigen-specific T cells using peptide pools and subsequently profiled their TCRs by sequencing. On this clonotype: Antigen specificity is unknown.

This CDR3 has 13 residues. The germline V and J ends were trimmed by 0 bases and 7 bases, with 9 bases remaining between them. Looked up from germline, CDR1 is WNHNN and CDR2 is SYGVQD (reference sequence). This specimen consisted of CD4+ T cells from blood, cultured in vitro, obtained after SARS-CoV-2 vaccination. The origin of this receptor is a human donor who had recovered from COVID-19. The J gene is TRBJ1-2, the V gene TRBV10-1; D is ambiguous. CDR3 residues: CASSESSRSGYTF. The CDR3 nucleotides read TGCGCCAGCAGTGAGTCGTCAAGGTCTGGCTACACCTTC.